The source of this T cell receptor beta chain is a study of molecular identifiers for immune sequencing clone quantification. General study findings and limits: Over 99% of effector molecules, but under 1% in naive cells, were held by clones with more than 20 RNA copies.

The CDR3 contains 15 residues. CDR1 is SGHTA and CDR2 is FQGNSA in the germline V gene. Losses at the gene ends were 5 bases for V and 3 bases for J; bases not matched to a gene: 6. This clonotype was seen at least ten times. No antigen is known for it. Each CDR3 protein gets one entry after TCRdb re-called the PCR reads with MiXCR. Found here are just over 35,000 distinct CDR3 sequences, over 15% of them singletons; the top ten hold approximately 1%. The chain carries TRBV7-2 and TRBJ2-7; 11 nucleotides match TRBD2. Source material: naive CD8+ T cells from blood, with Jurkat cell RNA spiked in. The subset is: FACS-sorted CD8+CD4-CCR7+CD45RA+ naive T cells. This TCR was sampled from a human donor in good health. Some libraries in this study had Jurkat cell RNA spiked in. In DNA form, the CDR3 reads TGTGCCAGCAGCCCACTAGCGGGGGAACGCTACGAGCAGTACTTC. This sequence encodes CASSPLAGERYEQYF.